The next 32 T cell receptor beta chains were all read from a single sample in a study of control samples from healthy donors and cancer patients. Only in-frame clones appear in the TCRdb table, and some are missing; sequencing was by immunoSEQ multiplex PCR. The sample lists 95,000 to 120,000 clones; about 80% were seen once. Sequencing was done on a sample of blood. The receptors originated from a man between 18 and 35 years old in good health.

The chain recombines TRBV19 with TRBJ1-2, with D tentatively TRBD1 (5 bases). The V end was cut by 3 bases, the J end by 2 bases, with 13 bases between. CDR1 is LNHDA, CDR2 SQIVND, per germline (reference sequence). The CDR3 spans 15 residues. The DNA of the CDR3 is TGTGCCAGTAGTATTTTTGGACAACGCAACTATGGCTACACCTTC. Amino acid sequence: CASSIFGQRNYGYTF.

The chain links TRBV28 to TRBJ1-6; D call uncertain. Germline V gene sequence: CDR1 MDHEN, CDR2 SYDVKM. This CDR3 comprises 14 residues. Trimming took off 2 bases at V and 7 bases at J, with 9 bases between the two ends. This CDR3 reads CASSLHDTNSPLHF. DNA for the CDR3: TGTGCCAGCAGTTTACACGACACCAATTCACCCCTCCACTTT. Full variable domain (outside the CDR3, taken from reference TRBV28 and TRBJ1-6): DVKVTQSSRYLVKRTGEKVFLECVQDMDHENMFWYRQDPGLGLRLIYFSYDVKMKEKGDIPEGYSVSREKKERFSLILESASTNQTSMYLCASSLHDTNSPLHFGNGTRLTVT.

This chain joins TRBV6-5 and TRBJ1-1; D ambiguous. The CDR3 length is 14 residues. The ends were cut back, 7 bases at V and 1 base at J, with 13 bases in the middle. Germline CDR1 is MNHEY and CDR2 is SVGAGI. The CDR3: CASTIMGPNTEAFF. The CDR3 coding sequence is TGTGCCAGCACGATCATGGGCCCGAACACTGAAGCTTTCTTT.

The rearrangement links TRBV4-3 to TRBJ2-1, with 8 bases aligning to TRBD2. Germline V gene sequence: CDR1 LGHNA, CDR2 YSLEER. V trimming: 4 bases; J trimming: 0 bases; junction bases outside the gene matches: 2. The CDR3 is 15 residues long. The CDR3 region is CASSLREGSYNEQFF. The CDR3 DNA sequence: TGCGCCAGCAGCCTCCGGGAGGGCTCCTACAATGAGCAGTTCTTC.

The chain has TRBV7-9 and TRBJ1-5, with D unresolved. V was cut by 2 bases and J by 2 bases, with 7 bases left in between. The CDR3 extends over 14 amino acids. CDR1 and CDR2 from the germline V gene are SEHNR and FQNEAQ (reference sequence). CDR3 sequence (DNA): TGTGCCAGCAGCTTATCGGTGGGCAATCAGCCCCAGCATTTT. Translating it yields CASSLSVGNQPQHF.

This chain uses TRBV7-2 with TRBJ2-1; D gene unclear. Germline V gene data show CDR1 as SGHTA and CDR2 as FQGNSA. Trimming removed 4 bases from V and 2 bases from J, with 18 bases in between. The CDR3 extends over 17 amino acids. The CDR3 is CASSSSPITFAYNEQFF. In nucleotides, the CDR3 is TGTGCCAGCAGCTCTTCTCCGATAACATTCGCCTACAATGAGCAGTTCTTC.

With respect to this clone: Its ends do not fully match the called genes, so a read error is possible. The chain carries TRBV7-2 and TRBJ2-3; D remains unclear. The CDR3 is 11 amino acids. CDR1 and CDR2 (germline): SGHTA, FQGNSA. In nucleotides, the CDR3 is TGTGCCAGCAGCTTCGTCGGGTCTTGGGCTTTT. Protein: CASSFVGSWAF.

V usage is TRBV4-2 and J usage is TRBJ1-6, with TRBD1 matching over 10 bases. V dropped 6 bases and J dropped 9; count of bases not matched to a gene: 8. This CDR3 region has 15 residues. The germline CDR1 and CDR2 sequences are LGHNA and YNFKEQ. This chain's CDR3 is CASRDGQGESSPLHF. The CDR3 DNA sequence: TGTGCCAGCAGAGATGGACAGGGGGAGAGTTCACCCCTCCACTTT.

This chain connects TRBV3-1 (or the pseudogene TRBV3-2) to TRBJ2-3, with 9 positions matching TRBD2. The CDR3 loop spans 18 amino acids. The germline gives CDR1 LGHDT, CDR2 YNNKEL (reference sequence). Trimming removed 4 bases from V and 1 base from J; junction bases left unmatched: 12. For the CDR3, the DNA is TGTGCCAGCAGCCCCCGGGGGGGCCGCGGGAGGGGCACAGATACGCAGTATTTT. The encoded protein is CASSPRGGRGRGTDTQYF.

The genes are TRBV6-4 and TRBJ1-1, with D hard to call. The germline V gene encodes CDR1 MRHNA and CDR2 SNTAGT. V shed 6 bases and J shed 4 bases, with 12 bases lying between them. There are 13 residues in the CDR3. In DNA form, the CDR3 reads TGTGCCAGCAGCCAGGACGGGAGCACTGAAGCTTTCTTT. It yields the protein CASSQDGSTEAFF.

The V call is TRBV19, the J call TRBJ1-5, with 7 bases aligning to TRBD1. The CDR3 is made up of 16 amino acids. Looked up from germline, CDR1 is LNHDA and CDR2 is SQIVND (reference sequence). Trimming took 4 bases from V and 9 from J; bases not matched to a gene: 15. The CDR3 nucleotides are TGTGCCAGTAGTAGACGGAGTGAGGGGGCGCCAAGGCCCCAGCATTTT. Encoded protein: CASSRRSEGAPRPQHF.

This chain joins TRBV10-1 and TRBJ1-2; no firm D call. Trimming removed 5 bases at V and 4 bases at J, with 17 bases between. CDR3 length equals 15 residues. Germline values: CDR1 WNHNN, CDR2 SYGVQD (reference sequence). In DNA form, the CDR3 reads TGCGCCAGCAGTCTACCTCAGGATTCTCCCTATGGCTACACCTTC. Residues: CASSLPQDSPYGYTF.

The chain has TRBV4-1 and TRBJ1-5; 7 bases are shared with TRBD1. Germline-derived CDR1 and CDR2 are MGHRA and YSYEKL. Unmatched junction bases numbered 13, after V lost 4 bases and J lost 10 bases. This CDR3 has 15 amino acids. DNA of the CDR3: TGCGCCAGCAGCCCAGGGGGGCTGACTCTCGGACCCCAGCATTTT. Translation: CASSPGGLTLGPQHF.

V is TRBV6-5 and J is TRBJ1-2; D is unresolved. V was trimmed by 6 bases and J by 4 bases, leaving 15 bases between them. This CDR3 has 14 residues. Germline CDR1 and CDR2: MNHEY and SVGAGI. The CDR3 DNA sequence: TGTGCCAGCAGAGTCTCGGACGGACGCTATGGCTACACCTTC. Translating it yields CASRVSDGRYGYTF.

This chain connects TRBV15 to TRBJ1-1; no definite D call. V was trimmed by 4 bases and J by 0 bases, leaving 9 bases between them. CDR3 length equals 14 residues. Germline lookup yields CDR1 LNHNV and CDR2 YYDKDF (reference sequence). Written as DNA, the CDR3 is TGTGCCACCAGCAAATCTGCGCTGAACACTGAAGCTTTCTTT. This translates into CATSKSALNTEAFF.

The chain joins TRBV9 to TRBJ1-2; unclear D gene. CDR1 and CDR2 (germline): SGDLS, YYNGEE. The CDR3 runs 14 residues. Trimming left V 3 bases short and J 4 bases short, with 13 bases between. The CDR3 DNA reads TGTGCCAGCAGCGCCCAAACAGCGTTCTATGGCTACACCTTC. It is translated as CASSAQTAFYGYTF. The whole variable domain, filled in from reference TRBV9 and TRBJ1-2, reads DSGVTQTPKHLITATGQRVTLRCSPRSGDLSVYWYQQSLDQGLQFLIQYYNGEERAKGNILERFSAQQFPDLHSELNLSSLELGDSALYFCASSAQTAFYGYTFGSGTRLTVV.

The chain combines TRBV5-4 with TRBJ2-6; D remains ambiguous. V shed 4 bases and J shed 2 bases, with 7 bases lying between them. The germline V gene encodes CDR1 SGHNT and CDR2 YYREEE (reference sequence). The CDR3 contains 14 residues. The DNA of the CDR3 is TGTGCCAGCAGCCATTTCCCTGGGGCCAACGTCCTGACTTTC. This sequence encodes CASSHFPGANVLTF.

The rearrangement uses TRBV7-6 and TRBJ1-2; D perhaps matches TRBD1 (6 bases). From germline, CDR1 is SGHVS and CDR2 FNYEAQ. With 1 base removed from V and 2 bases from J, the gap between germline ends came to 17 bases. The CDR3 extends over 17 amino acids. CDR3 sequence: CASSLVRPGAYNYGYTF. The CDR3 nucleotides read TGTGCCAGCAGCTTAGTACGTCCAGGGGCTTACAACTATGGCTACACCTTC.

The chain employs TRBV15 and TRBJ1-1, with TRBD1 identical over 10 bases. Trimming removed 0 bases from V and 0 bases from J; junction bases left unmatched: 13. CDR3 length equals 20 residues. CDR1 is LNHNV, CDR2 YYDKDF, per germline (reference sequence). CDR3 nucleotides: TGTGCCACCAGCAGAGATGGGAGACGACAGGGGGCTCGCATGAACACTGAAGCTTTCTTT. Encoded protein: CATSRDGRRQGARMNTEAFF.

The gene calls are TRBV6-6 and TRBJ2-5; the D gene is possibly TRBD2 (6 bases). The CDR3 has 12 amino acids. CDR1 and CDR2 from the germline V gene are MNHNY and SVGAGI (reference sequence). Trimming took off 10 bases at V and 5 bases at J, with 14 bases between the two ends. The CDR3 loop reads CATTKAGETQYF. The CDR3 DNA reads as TGTGCCACTACGAAGGCGGGGGAGACCCAGTACTTC.

The gene calls are TRBV7-2 and TRBJ1-6, with no clear D. V lost 6 bases and J lost 10, with 16 bases in between. Germline V gives CDR1 SGHTA, CDR2 FQGNSA. CDR3 length: 14 amino acids. CDR3 bases: TGTGCCAGCAGACTGGACCGGTCGGAGTCACCCCTCCACTTT. It is translated as CASRLDRSESPLHF.

The table lists this clone with a count of one. V and J are TRBV4-3 and TRBJ2-2; D is possibly TRBD1 or TRBD2 (5 bases each). Between the trimmed V and J ends, which lost 0 bases and 8 bases, there was a span of 13 bases. The CDR3 extends over 15 amino acids. Germline CDR1 and CDR2: LGHNA and YSLEER. CDR3 protein: CASSQDGRGGGELFF. The CDR3 bases are TGCGCCAGCAGCCAAGATGGAAGGGGCGGGGGGGAGCTGTTTTTT.

The gene calls are TRBV4-3 and TRBJ2-7; D possibly uses TRBD1 or TRBD2 (6 bases each). The CDR3 is made up of 15 amino acids. Germline V gives CDR1 LGHNA, CDR2 YSLEER. V was shortened by 4 bases and J by 11 bases, with 24 bases between the two germline ends. The CDR3 spells CASSPWRGVPGIKYF. CDR3 DNA sequence: TGCGCCAGCAGCCCCTGGAGGGGGGTTCCCGGGATCAAGTACTTC.

The chain combines TRBV4-2 with TRBJ2-3; 12 bases fit TRBD2. This CDR3 is 19 amino acids long. The junction had 9 bases not matched to a gene; V was cut back by 2 bases and J by 0 bases. CDR1 and CDR2 (germline): LGHNA, YNFKEQ. CDR3 residues: CASSQSLAGGSSSTDTQYF. CDR3 DNA sequence: TGTGCCAGCAGCCAATCACTAGCGGGGGGTTCGTCTAGCACAGATACGCAGTATTTT.

This clone came up a few times. This chain joins TRBV2 and TRBJ1-5; 9 nucleotides line up with TRBD1. V was pared by 5 bases and J by 5 bases, with 7 bases of the junction left unmatched. CDR3 length equals 15 residues. CDR1 SNHLY and CDR2 FYNNEI come from the germline V gene. The CDR3 sequence: CASSFPGQGYQPQHF. Written as DNA, the CDR3 is TGTGCCAGCAGTTTTCCGGGACAGGGATATCAGCCCCAGCATTTT.

The chain combines TRBV18 with TRBJ2-7; 7 bases map to TRBD1. Per germline, CDR1 KGHSH and CDR2 LQKENI. Trimming removed 6 bases from V and 4 bases from J; junction bases left unmatched: 6. The CDR3 totals 13 residues. Here the CDR3 reads CASSLSRGYEQYV. In nucleotides, the CDR3 is TGTGCCAGCTCTTTGAGCAGGGGGTACGAGCAGTACGTC.

This rearrangement joins TRBV4-1 to TRBJ1-1, with D unresolved. This CDR3 has 15 amino acids. V lost 1 base and J lost 1, with 10 bases in between. From germline, CDR1 is MGHRA and CDR2 YSYEKL. CDR3 DNA sequence: TGCGCCAGCAGCCAAGGAACAGCTAGGAACACTGAAGCTTTCTTT. Translation gives CASSQGTARNTEAFF.

The V and J genes are TRBV10-2 and TRBJ1-1, with D perhaps TRBD1 (6 bases). CDR1 is WSHSY and CDR2 is SAAADI in the germline V gene. The length of the CDR3 is 12 residues. V lost 6 bases and J lost 6, with 11 bases in between. CDR3 amino acids: CASSGGQPEAFF. CDR3 bases: TGCGCCAGCAGCGGCGGACAGCCTGAAGCTTTCTTT.

The chain links TRBV27 to TRBJ2-7; the D call may be TRBD1 or TRBD2 (6 bases each). The germline V and J ends were trimmed by 7 bases and 5 bases, with 18 bases remaining between them. Germline-derived CDR1 and CDR2 are MNHEY and SMNVEV (reference sequence). The CDR3 runs 14 residues. The chain's CDR3 is CASTPVGGKDEQYF. The CDR3 nucleotides read TGTGCCAGCACCCCAGTCGGGGGCAAGGACGAGCAGTACTTC.

The V gene is TRBV4-3, the J gene TRBJ1-6; D is possibly TRBD1 (6 bases). The CDR3 has 17 amino acids. Trimming removed 0 bases at V and 9 bases at J, with 18 bases between. The V gene's germline CDR1 is LGHNA and CDR2 YSLEER. The CDR3 nucleotides are TGCGCCAGCAGCCAAGAGACTCAGGGGATAATGGGTTCACCCCTCCACTTT. This translates into CASSQETQGIMGSPLHF.

The chain links TRBV4-1 to TRBJ1-2; possibly TRBD1 for D (5 bases). Germline lookup yields CDR1 MGHRA and CDR2 YSYEKL. Trimming shortened V by 1 base and J by 6 bases, and 9 bases separated the two germline ends. This CDR3 is built from 13 residues. The CDR3 is CASSQATVNGYTF. The CDR3, as DNA: TGCGCCAGCAGCCAAGCGACAGTTAATGGCTACACCTTC.

The chain joins TRBV6-6 to TRBJ1-1; TRBD1 is a possible D gene (5 bases). Trimming pared 4 bases from V and 4 bases from J, leaving 10 bases between. The CDR3 runs to 13 residues. Germline loops: CDR1 MNHNY, CDR2 SVGAGI (reference sequence). Here the CDR3 DNA reads TGTGCCAGCAGTTCGTCAGGGAGCACTGAAGCTTTCTTT. Translating gives CASSSSGSTEAFF.